This TCR beta chain came from a study of T cell changes during pregnancy in multiple sclerosis. Germline CDR1 LNHDA, CDR2 SQIVND (reference sequence). The CDR3 spans 15 residues. The V gene end was trimmed by 3 bases and the J gene end by 3 bases; junction bases not matched to a gene: 8. TCRdb's table, derived via immunoSEQ multiplex PCR, lists solely in-frame clones and lacks some. The sample contains about 20,000 clones, approximately 90% of which appear only once. The chain uses TRBV19 and TRBJ2-7, with 7 bases identical to TRBD2. The material sequenced was CD8+ T cells from peripheral blood mononuclear cells, taken in the second trimester of pregnancy. The sequence derives from a female donor in good health, enrolled as a control in a pregnancy study. CDR3 in amino acids: CASSIGGGRVYEQYF. The DNA of the CDR3 is TGTGCCAGTAGTATTGGGGGAGGGAGGGTCTACGAGCAGTACTTC.